These T cell receptor beta chains were read from a single sample in a study of shared clonotypes between healthy human individuals. The protocol was immunoSEQ multiplex PCR, while the TCRdb copy is restricted to in-frame clones and leaves out a portion. The sample consists of millions of clones, about 95% of them appearing once. The sample comprised naive CD8+ T cells sorted from blood. The receptors derive from a man younger than 35 in good health. The CDR3 runs from the conserved cysteine through the conserved F or W. Each record gives: V gene, D gene, clone size, J gene, CDR3 length, CDR3 DNA, CDR3 protein. D genes are given only for firm matches. For some rows the clone size is stated as once, few or many, or as a class when expanded; others skip it.

v_call: TRBV9
d_call: TRBD2
clone_size: .
j_call: TRBJ2-1
cdr3_length: 20
cdr3_nt: TGTGCCAGCAGCGTAGACATATCGGGACTAGCGGGAGAGGCCTACAATGAGCAGTTCTTC
cdr3_aa: CASSVDISGLAGEAYNEQFF

v_call: TRBV11-2
d_call: TRBD1
clone_size: .
j_call: TRBJ2-7
cdr3_length: 15
cdr3_nt: TGTGCCAGCAGCCCCCGACAGGGGGTGGACTACGAGCAGTACTTC
cdr3_aa: CASSPRQGVDYEQYF

v_call: TRBV2
d_call: .
clone_size: .
j_call: TRBJ2-7
cdr3_length: 14
cdr3_nt: TGTGCCAGCAGAGCATCGGGACTTAACTACGAGCAGTACTTC
cdr3_aa: CASRASGLNYEQYF

v_call: TRBV9
d_call: TRBD2
clone_size: .
j_call: TRBJ2-3
cdr3_length: 17
cdr3_nt: TGTGCCAGCAGCGTAGACTGGACTAGCGGGACCACAGATACGCAGTATTTT
cdr3_aa: CASSVDWTSGTTDTQYF

v_call: TRBV30
d_call: TRBD1
clone_size: .
j_call: TRBJ2-3
cdr3_length: 15
cdr3_nt: TGTGCCTGGAGTGTCGGGACAGCCAGCACAGATACGCAGTATTTT
cdr3_aa: CAWSVGTASTDTQYF

v_call: TRBV28
d_call: .
clone_size: .
j_call: TRBJ2-7
cdr3_length: 14
cdr3_nt: TGTGCCAGCAGCCCCACAGGGATGGCCTACGAGCAGTACTTC
cdr3_aa: CASSPTGMAYEQYF

v_call: TRBV7-9
d_call: TRBD1
clone_size: .
j_call: TRBJ1-2
cdr3_length: 18
cdr3_nt: TGTGCCAGCAGTCCAGTCGATCTACGGGACAGTGATAACTATGGCTACACCTTC
cdr3_aa: CASSPVDLRDSDNYGYTF

v_call: TRBV7-9
d_call: TRBD2
clone_size: .
j_call: TRBJ2-5
cdr3_length: 15
cdr3_nt: TGTGCCAGCAGCCTCCTAGCGGGAGAAACGGAGACCCAGTACTTC
cdr3_aa: CASSLLAGETETQYF

v_call: TRBV13
d_call: .
clone_size: .
j_call: TRBJ1-2
cdr3_length: 15
cdr3_nt: TGTGCCAGCAGCTTAGGCCCGGCAGGGTGGGATGGCTACACCTTC
cdr3_aa: CASSLGPAGWDGYTF

v_call: TRBV7-8
d_call: TRBD1
clone_size: .
j_call: TRBJ2-3
cdr3_length: 18
cdr3_nt: TGTGCCAGCAGTCCTGTAGGGAAGACAGGGGCTAGCACAGATACGCAGTATTTT
cdr3_aa: CASSPVGKTGASTDTQYF

v_call: TRBV9
d_call: TRBD1
clone_size: .
j_call: TRBJ2-7
cdr3_length: 14
cdr3_nt: TGTGCCAGCAGCGAGGGACAGGGTTTTTACGAGCAGTACTTC
cdr3_aa: CASSEGQGFYEQYF

v_call: TRBV9
d_call: .
clone_size: .
j_call: TRBJ1-1
cdr3_length: 13
cdr3_nt: TGTGCCAGCAGCGTAGTAATGAGCACTGAAGCTTTCTTT
cdr3_aa: CASSVVMSTEAFF

v_call: TRBV28
d_call: TRBD1
clone_size: .
j_call: TRBJ1-1
cdr3_length: 16
cdr3_nt: TGTGCCAGCAGCAAAACAGGGGGCCGGGCGAGGACTGAAGCTTTCTTT
cdr3_aa: CASSKTGGRARTEAFF

v_call: TRBV15
d_call: .
clone_size: once
j_call: TRBJ1-5
cdr3_length: 14
cdr3_nt: TGTGCCACCAGCAGAGAGAGGGGGGATCAGCCCCAGCATTTT
cdr3_aa: CATSRERGDQPQHF

v_call: TRBV5-1
d_call: .
clone_size: .
j_call: TRBJ2-7
cdr3_length: 14
cdr3_nt: TGCGCCAGCAGCTTGGATGCCGGCTCCTACGAGCAGTACTTC
cdr3_aa: CASSLDAGSYEQYF

v_call: TRBV27
d_call: TRBD1
clone_size: few
j_call: TRBJ1-6
cdr3_length: 14
cdr3_nt: TGTGCCAGCACCCCGACAGGGGATAATTCACCCCTCCACTTT
cdr3_aa: CASTPTGDNSPLHF

v_call: TRBV27
d_call: .
clone_size: .
j_call: TRBJ1-2
cdr3_length: 15
cdr3_nt: TGTGCCAGCAGCCTCGCGGGAGGGACCTTCTATGGCTACACCTTC
cdr3_aa: CASSLAGGTFYGYTF

v_call: TRBV6-6
d_call: TRBD2
clone_size: .
j_call: TRBJ2-7
cdr3_length: 15
cdr3_nt: TGTGCCAGCAGTTTCTCTAGCGGGGGGGCCTACGAGCAGTACTTC
cdr3_aa: CASSFSSGGAYEQYF

v_call: TRBV7-2
d_call: .
clone_size: .
j_call: TRBJ2-1
cdr3_length: 15
cdr3_nt: TGTGCCAGCAGCCTTAGATGGGACAACACCAATGAGCAGTTCTTC
cdr3_aa: CASSLRWDNTNEQFF

v_call: TRBV6-5
d_call: .
clone_size: .
j_call: TRBJ1-3
cdr3_length: 15
cdr3_nt: TGTGCCAGCAGTTACGCGCGACACCCTGGAAACACCATATATTTT
cdr3_aa: CASSYARHPGNTIYF

v_call: TRBV7-9
d_call: .
clone_size: .
j_call: TRBJ2-1
cdr3_length: 16
cdr3_nt: TGTGCCAGCAGCTTAGTGGAGGGAGACTTGGTCTATGAGCAGTTCTTC
cdr3_aa: CASSLVEGDLVYEQFF

v_call: TRBV30
d_call: .
clone_size: .
j_call: TRBJ2-7
cdr3_length: 13
cdr3_nt: TGTGCCTGGGGATCGGAGGATTGGTACGAGCAGTACTTC
cdr3_aa: CAWGSEDWYEQYF

v_call: TRBV2
d_call: .
clone_size: .
j_call: TRBJ2-1
cdr3_length: 15
cdr3_nt: TGTGCCAGCAGTCCGATCATGGACAGTAGCGATGAGCAGTTCTTC
cdr3_aa: CASSPIMDSSDEQFF

v_call: TRBV9
d_call: .
clone_size: once
j_call: TRBJ1-6
cdr3_length: 15
cdr3_nt: TGTGCCAGCAGCGTAAACGATCGGGATAATTCACCCCTCCACTTT
cdr3_aa: CASSVNDRDNSPLHF

v_call: TRBV4-3
d_call: .
clone_size: once
j_call: TRBJ2-3
cdr3_length: 18
cdr3_nt: TGCGCCAGCAGCCAAGTACCCTCTGCGGGATATGGCACAGATACGCAGTATTTT
cdr3_aa: CASSQVPSAGYGTDTQYF

v_call: TRBV5-4
d_call: .
clone_size: .
j_call: TRBJ2-3
cdr3_length: 15
cdr3_nt: TGTGCCAGCAGCCCCCAGGGGGGGCAGGGAGATACGCAGTATTTT
cdr3_aa: CASSPQGGQGDTQYF

v_call: TRBV6-5
d_call: .
clone_size: .
j_call: TRBJ2-1
cdr3_length: 12
cdr3_nt: TGTGCCAGCAGTTACGGGACGAATGAGCAGTTCTTC
cdr3_aa: CASSYGTNEQFF

v_call: TRBV25-1
d_call: .
clone_size: .
j_call: TRBJ1-3
cdr3_length: 14
cdr3_nt: TGTGCCAGCACGGGGGACGAAGCTGGAAACACCATATATTTT
cdr3_aa: CASTGDEAGNTIYF

v_call: TRBV4-3
d_call: TRBD1
clone_size: once
j_call: TRBJ2-5
cdr3_length: 15
cdr3_nt: TGCGCCAGCAGCCACCCTGGGACAGGGGGAGAGACCCAGTACTTC
cdr3_aa: CASSHPGTGGETQYF

v_call: TRBV7-9
d_call: .
clone_size: .
j_call: TRBJ2-5
cdr3_length: 10
cdr3_nt: TGTGCCAGCAGTATGGAGGCCCAGTACTTC
cdr3_aa: CASSMEAQYF

v_call: TRBV28
d_call: .
clone_size: .
j_call: TRBJ1-4
cdr3_length: 16
cdr3_nt: TGTGCCAGCAGTTTATGGGTGGACAGCGGACGGGAAAAACTGTTTTTT
cdr3_aa: CASSLWVDSGREKLFF

v_call: TRBV7-9
d_call: TRBD1
clone_size: once
j_call: TRBJ2-7
cdr3_length: 13
cdr3_nt: TGTGCCAGCTTGGGACAGAACTCCTACGAGCAGTACTTC
cdr3_aa: CASLGQNSYEQYF

v_call: TRBV7-9
d_call: .
clone_size: .
j_call: TRBJ2-2
cdr3_length: 17
cdr3_nt: TGTGCCAGCAGCTCTAGAGCTGCGGGTTCCTTCACCGGGGAGCTGTTTTTT
cdr3_aa: CASSSRAAGSFTGELFF

v_call: TRBV27
d_call: TRBD1
clone_size: .
j_call: TRBJ2-5
cdr3_length: 15
cdr3_nt: TGTGCCAGCAGTTTAAAAACAGGGGTCGGAGAGACCCAGTACTTC
cdr3_aa: CASSLKTGVGETQYF

v_call: TRBV27
d_call: .
clone_size: once
j_call: TRBJ1-2
cdr3_length: 14
cdr3_nt: TGTGCCAGCACTGACTTAGGGGGTGGGTATGGCTACACCTTC
cdr3_aa: CASTDLGGGYGYTF

v_call: TRBV7-2
d_call: .
clone_size: .
j_call: TRBJ1-1
cdr3_length: 12
cdr3_nt: TGTGCCAGCAGCTTGCTCGCAGGTGAAGCTTTCTTT
cdr3_aa: CASSLLAGEAFF

v_call: TRBV27
d_call: .
clone_size: .
j_call: TRBJ2-3
cdr3_length: 12
cdr3_nt: TGTGCCAGCACAACGGGACTCGATACGCAGTATTTT
cdr3_aa: CASTTGLDTQYF

v_call: TRBV9
d_call: .
clone_size: .
j_call: TRBJ1-1
cdr3_length: 16
cdr3_nt: TGTGCCAGCAGCGTAGCGTCCCAGGGAGGGAACACTGAAGCTTTCTTT
cdr3_aa: CASSVASQGGNTEAFF

v_call: TRBV6-5
d_call: .
clone_size: .
j_call: TRBJ1-4
cdr3_length: 14
cdr3_nt: TGTGCCAGCAGTTACGCTGGGCCAAATGAAAAACTGTTTTTT
cdr3_aa: CASSYAGPNEKLFF

v_call: TRBV11-3
d_call: .
clone_size: .
j_call: TRBJ1-1
cdr3_length: 13
cdr3_nt: TGTGCCAGCAGCTTTGACGCAGGCACTGAAGCTTTCTTT
cdr3_aa: CASSFDAGTEAFF

v_call: TRBV5-7
d_call: TRBD1
clone_size: .
j_call: TRBJ2-3
cdr3_length: 18
cdr3_nt: TGTGCCAGCAGCTTGGGGTATCGGGACAGTTCTAGCACAGATACGCAGTATTTT
cdr3_aa: CASSLGYRDSSSTDTQYF

v_call: TRBV4-1
d_call: TRBD2
clone_size: .
j_call: TRBJ2-7
cdr3_length: 18
cdr3_nt: TGCGCCAGCAGCCAAGAGGGACTAGCGGGAGTCTTACTCTACGAGCAGTACTTC
cdr3_aa: CASSQEGLAGVLLYEQYF

v_call: TRBV9
d_call: TRBD1
clone_size: .
j_call: TRBJ2-7
cdr3_length: 14
cdr3_nt: TGTGCCAGCAGCCCCGGACAGGGCCACTACGAGCAGTACTTC
cdr3_aa: CASSPGQGHYEQYF